These 10 T cell receptor beta chains share one sample of origin, sequenced in a study of spatial heterogeneity in lung cancer. TCRdb used MiXCR to reprocess the 5' RACE reads, holding one entry per CDR3 protein. The sample carries approximately 7,100 distinct CDR3 sequences, around 3.6% recorded once. Specified time point: sample taken at primary tumor resection. TCRs were sequenced from unsorted whole RNA of tumor, nontumor lung or PBMC. This specimen was normal lung tissue next to the tumor, taken at surgery. The receptors here all came from a female donor with early-stage non-small cell lung cancer.

This clonotype was picked up many times. As an off-target read in a library built for alpha chains, this beta chain has a frequency of little significance. As DNA, the CDR3 is TGTGCCATCAGTGCCGGCGGGGACACAGATACGCAGTATTTT. It translates to CAISAGGDTDTQYF. The chain is built from TRBV10-3 and TRBJ2-3; maybe TRBD2 (6 bases). The CDR3 is 14 amino acids. CDR1 ENHRY and CDR2 SYGVKD come from the germline V gene. V lost 4 bases and J lost 2, with 10 bases in between.

This clonotype was detected many times. Since it is a stray read in a library aimed at alpha chains, this beta chain has a size that is not meaningful. CDR3: CAISDQGSSQPQHF. Here the CDR3 DNA reads TGTGCCATCAGTGATCAGGGATCCAGTCAGCCCCAGCATTTT. The chain employs TRBV10-3 and TRBJ1-5, with D possibly matching TRBD1 (5 bases). The CDR3 is 14 amino acids. Germline V lookup: CDR1 ENHRY, CDR2 SYGVKD. Trimming cost V 3 bases and J 6 bases, with 12 bases left between them.

This clonotype was seen at least ten times. The library was designed around alpha chains, so this beta chain is a stray read whose abundance carries little weight. The chain joins TRBV23-1 to TRBJ2-7, with TRBD1 matching over 7 bases. TRBV23-1 is an open reading frame whose function is uncertain. The CDR3 runs 16 residues. V lost 6 bases, J lost 6 bases, and 17 bases stayed unmatched. In DNA form, the CDR3 reads TGCGCCAGCAGCCCACCGGGACGTTTATCAGGGGGCGAGCAGTACTTC. Encoded protein: CASSPPGRLSGGEQYF.

This clonotype is termed medium-sized (0.01 to 0.1%). As an off-target read in a library built for alpha chains, this beta chain has a frequency of little significance. The chain uses TRBV29-1 and TRBJ1-1; D remains unclear. Trimming took 0 bases from V and 4 from J, leaving 9 bases between them. CDR3 size: 13 residues. CDR1 is SQVTM and CDR2 is ANQGSEA in the germline V gene. In DNA form, the CDR3 reads TGCAGCGTTGAAGAACAGCCGTTCACTGAAGCTTTCTTT. Translating it yields CSVEEQPFTEAFF.

This clonotype appeared many times. With the library built for alpha chains, this beta chain is off target and its frequency is not meaningful. The rearrangement joins TRBV24-1 to TRBJ2-1; 9 bases map to TRBD1. The CDR3 has 14 residues. Germline loops: CDR1 KGHDR, CDR2 SFDVKD. Trimming removed 4 bases from V and 8 bases from J; junction bases left unmatched: 5. The CDR3 protein is CATSETGGFDEQFF. The CDR3 nucleotides read TGTGCCACCAGTGAAACAGGGGGCTTCGATGAGCAGTTCTTC.

The table lists this clonotype with many counts. This beta chain is a stray sequence in a library constructed for alpha chains; its clone size is not meaningful. This chain uses TRBV18 with TRBJ2-3, with 7 nucleotides matching TRBD1. CDR1 and CDR2 (germline): KGHSH, LQKENI. The CDR3 sequence is 16 residues long. With 5 bases clipped from V and 0 bases from J, the junction kept 8 bases outside the gene matches. The CDR3 reads CASSSKGGLSTDTQYF. The CDR3 nucleotides are TGTGCCAGCTCAAGTAAAGGGGGCCTTAGCACAGATACGCAGTATTTT.

This clonotype was seen at least ten times. As an off-target read in a library built for alpha chains, this beta chain has a frequency of little significance. V gene TRBV7-9 combines with J gene TRBJ2-2; D gene unclear. The germline V and J ends were trimmed by 5 bases and 2 bases, with 6 bases remaining between them. This CDR3 region has 13 residues. Germline assignment: CDR1 SEHNR and CDR2 FQNEAQ (reference sequence). In DNA, the CDR3 is TGTGCCAGCAGCCCCACCAACACCGGGGAGCTGTTTTTT. Translating gives CASSPTNTGELFF.

Worth noting for this clonotype: This beta chain is an unintended read in a library built for alpha chains; its size means little. The rearrangement uses TRBV27 and TRBJ1-6; D is unclear. V was shortened by 7 bases and J by 9 bases, with 16 bases between the two germline ends. CDR1 is MNHEY, CDR2 SMNVEV, per germline (reference sequence). The CDR3 is 14 amino acids. CDR3 protein: CASNPQAGGSPLHF. As DNA, the CDR3 is TGTGCCAGCAATCCCCAGGCGGGTGGTTCACCCCTCCACTTT.

This clonotype was seen at least ten times. This beta chain came through as a stray read in a library set up for alpha chains, and its size says little. The chain joins TRBV7-9 to TRBJ2-5; D is perhaps TRBD1 (6 bases). Trimming took 5 bases from V and 5 from J, leaving 18 bases between them. CDR1 SEHNR and CDR2 FQNEAQ come from the germline V gene (reference sequence). The length of the CDR3 is 15 residues. This CDR3 reads CASSLTQGTGETQYF. The CDR3 coding sequence is TGTGCCAGCAGCCTGACCCAGGGGACGGGGGAGACCCAGTACTTC.

The sample holds many counts of this clonotype. This beta chain was picked up by a library intended for alpha chains and is off target, so its count carries little meaning. The V gene is TRBV4-1, the J gene TRBJ1-5; no reliable D call. Per the germline V gene, CDR1 is MGHRA and CDR2 is YSYEKL. This CDR3 is 19 amino acids long. Trimming cost V 0 bases and J 5 bases, with 23 bases left between them. CDR3 bases: TGCGCCAGCAGCCAAGACTCCCCTCCGAGGCGGGGTGCCGATCAGCCCCAGCATTTT. Residues: CASSQDSPPRRGADQPQHF.